This TCR beta chain was identified in a study of CD4 T cells in relation to SARS-CoV-2 and coronaviruses. Deep TCR-beta sequencing used DNA from uncultured naive and memory CD4+ T cells. The repertoire was sequenced with immunoSEQ multiplex PCR; TCRdb's copy has only in-frame clones and lacks some. Among tens of thousands of clones listed, 90% to 95% were seen once. The unexposed donors gave CD4+ T cells in about 2011-2018, prior to COVID-19. The CDR3 has 14 amino acids. CDR1 is GTSNPN, CDR2 SVGIG, per germline (reference sequence). On this clone: The germline gene is not matched at one end of the junction; a read error may be the cause.

The sample comprised naive CD4+ T cells from PBMCs. As for subset: naive CD4+ T cells isolated by negative enrichment. The receptor was isolated from a human donor in good health. The V and J genes are TRBV30 and TRBJ2-3; 9 bases map to TRBD2. The CDR3 here is CAWSEGTSRDTQYF. The CDR3 nucleotides read TGTGCCTGGAGTGAAGGGACTAGCAGAGATACGCAGTATTTT.